The T cell receptor beta chain under discussion was sequenced for a study of T-cell memory formation after mild COVID-19 (dated by TCRdb to the early 2020s). Turning to the overall study: TCR sequence clusters from the two donors were largely donor specific. Two young, previously healthy adult volunteers made up the cohort, one male and one female. In a couple of donors, T-cell clones that expanded and contracted after mild COVID-19 were tracked by sequencing TCRalpha and TCRbeta repertoires over time. Results and caveats for the whole study, not just this receptor: Some responding clones were found in pre-infection memory, which suggests that pre-existing cross-reactive memory T cells took part in the SARS-CoV-2 response. SARS-CoV-2 specificity of the second-wave clones peaking on day 37 was not confirmed. Only a couple of mild cases were covered in the study, and larger cohorts including severe cases with pre-infection samples were considered necessary. Contracting CD4+ clones were found mainly in CM and EM memory subsets, while CD8+ clones were enriched in EMRA. Clones contracting from day 15 to 85 had balanced CD4/CD8 phenotypes, while a second wave expanding from day 15 to 37 was biased towards CD4+.

The listed sequencing device is Illumina NovaSeq 6000. cDNA libraries for TCRalpha and TCRbeta were prepared by 5'RACE using constant-segment primers, with sample barcodes and unique molecular identifiers added. RNA was extracted from every sample with Trizol reagent. The libraries were amplified in two PCR steps, and the second step added a second sample barcode and Illumina TruSeq adapters. Libraries were sequenced on an Illumina NovaSeq with 2 x 150 bp paired-end reads. The authors' analysis ran thus. Demultiplexing of reads and collapsing into UMI-guided consensus sequences were performed with migec v1.2.7. With mixcr v2.1.11, UMI consensuses were aligned to TRA and TRB V and J templates and assembled into clonotypes. A clonotype was counted as expanded or contracted only when both edgeR and NoisET called the clonotype significant, with the noise models trained on biological replicates. edgeR calls used a false discovery rate-adjusted p below 0.01 and a log2 fold-change threshold of 1. As an exploratory analysis of dynamics, PCA with hierarchical clustering was applied to max-normalized trajectories of the 1000 most abundant clonotypes. Separately sequenced CD4+ and CD8+ repertoires were used to assign a CD4 or CD8 phenotype to each responding clone. TCRdb's own reprocessing of the public reads used fastp at Q25 and MiXCR and kept productive beta chains. Entries that share a CDR3 protein sequence are merged under the most common genes and DNA. The V and J calls come from TCRdb's annotation, not from the publication. Here the sample has some 54,000 distinct CDR3 sequences; around 9.5% occur a single time. The biggest ten clones account for 1.2% of the sample.

Turning to this clonotype: The clone's antigen remains unknown. No base qualities exist here, and no much larger clone lies one base off it.

Ficoll-Paque density gradient centrifugation was the method used to isolate PBMCs. The sequenced sample consisted of PBMCs or a T cell subset sorted from them (not recorded which). This receptor was identified in a young man who had mild COVID-19 (a few samples of this study predate the infection). The sample titles of this study are shuffled in the database, so cell type and time point are left out; the donor was told from shared clones.

The bases are TGTGCCAGCTTCAGTGAACAAGAGACCCAGTACTTC. This translates into CASFSEQETQYF. Recombination connected TRBV18 to TRBJ2-5; the D gene cannot be resolved reliably. From the cysteine up to the phenylalanine, the CDR3 has a length of 12 residues. Only the CDR3 part of the read is kept: 36 bases, read in frame from the first base. The germline V gene specifies KGHSH as CDR1 and LQKENI as CDR2. V is pared back by 7 bases and J by 2 bases, with 8 bases lying between the germline termini.